One and the same sample provided the 30 T cell receptor beta chains below, sequenced in a study of regulatory T cells in long-lasting Graves disease. As to time point: persistent/refractory GD, antithyroid drugs over 5 years with positive TRAb. Making the TCR library involved RNA that had been extracted from PBMCs. Arm-PCR of CDR3 regions and iRepertoire HTBI primers were used to build TCR beta libraries. TCRdb re-called the multiplex PCR reads with MiXCR, one entry per CDR3 protein. The sample has 350,000 to 500,000 distinct CDR3 sequences; roughly 21% are singletons. The sequenced sample was peripheral blood mononuclear cells (PBMCs), obtained when the disease was refractory, from a patient treated with antithyroid drugs. These receptors were obtained from a female donor with Graves disease.

This clonotype turned up a few times. V usage is TRBV20-1 and J usage is TRBJ1-5; 9 bases agree with TRBD1. Germline V gene sequence: CDR1 DFQATT, CDR2 SNEGSKA (reference sequence). With 7 bases clipped from V and 7 bases from J, the junction kept 8 bases outside the gene matches. This CDR3 region has 13 residues. The CDR3 sequence is CSVRTGERQPQHF. CDR3 nucleotides: TGCAGTGTCCGGACAGGGGAACGCCAGCCCCAGCATTTT.

The chain has TRBV27 and TRBJ2-7, with no clear D. Germline values: CDR1 MNHEY, CDR2 SMNVEV (reference sequence). Trimming removed 6 bases at V and 4 bases at J, with 16 bases between. CDR3 length: 14 residues. The CDR3 loop reads CASSGQVDPYEQYF. The DNA for the CDR3 is TGTGCCAGCAGCGGGCAAGTAGACCCTTACGAGCAGTACTTC.

This clonotype was recorded many times. This chain connects TRBV7-3 to TRBJ2-2; D is uncertain. The CDR3 loop spans 14 amino acids. Looked up from germline, CDR1 is SGHTA and CDR2 is FQGTGA. Between the trimmed V and J ends, which lost 5 bases and 7 bases, there was a span of 14 bases. Written as DNA, the CDR3 is TGTGCCAGCAGCGCGACCAGTGTAGGCGGGGAGCTGTTTTTT. It encodes CASSATSVGGELFF.

This clonotype was picked up a small number of times. One end of the junction fails to match germline, which may point to a read error. The chain is built from TRBV10-3 and TRBJ1-4; no firm D call. Germline V gene lookup returns CDR1 ENHRY and CDR2 SYGVKD. The CDR3 consists of 13 residues. CDR3 loop: CAITGSTKEKLFF. Written as DNA, the CDR3 is TGTGCCATCACGGGCTCAACTAAGGAAAAACTGTTTTTT.

The chain recombines TRBV29-1 with TRBJ1-1; TRBD1 is a possible D gene (6 bases). The CDR3 loop spans 14 amino acids. CDR1 is SQVTM and CDR2 is ANQGSEA in the germline V gene. In nucleotides, the CDR3 is TGCACTATCTTCAGGGGCAACATGAACACTGAAGCTTTCTTT. This codes for CTIFRGNMNTEAFF.

The rearrangement joins TRBV7-9 to TRBJ2-5; TRBD1 matches 7 bases. The CDR3 consists of 12 residues. The V segment lost 6 bases and the J segment 4 bases; nucleotides outside the gene matches: 2. Per germline, CDR1 SEHNR and CDR2 FQNEAQ (reference sequence). The CDR3, as DNA: TGTGCCAGCAGGACAGGGTCAGAGACCCAGTACTTC. It encodes CASRTGSETQYF.

This clonotype was seen ten or more times. The V call is TRBV6-1, the J call TRBJ1-2; D not certain. Germline CDR1 MNHNS, CDR2 SASEGT. Trimming pared 10 bases from V and 6 bases from J, leaving 18 bases between. The length of the CDR3 is 13 residues. In DNA, the CDR3 is TGTGCCATCGCCCGGAGGGATCGGGATGGCTACACCTTC. Residues: CAIARRDRDGYTF.

This clonotype was counted at least ten times. The chain carries TRBV24-1 and TRBJ2-4; possible D gene TRBD2, 5 bases. This CDR3 is 13 amino acids long. The germline gives CDR1 KGHDR, CDR2 SFDVKD. The V gene lost 2 bases and the J gene lost 7 bases, with 8 bases spanning the gap. CDR3 region: CATSDWRRNIQYF. The DNA for the CDR3 is TGTGCCACCAGTGATTGGAGGAGGAACATTCAGTACTTC.

This clonotype came up once. In nucleotides, the CDR3 is TGTGCCAGCAGTGAATCCGGGAACAATGAGCAGTTCTTC. It specifies CASSESGNNEQFF. V gene TRBV2 combines with J gene TRBJ2-1; tentative D call: TRBD2 (5 bases). Germline V gene lookup returns CDR1 SNHLY and CDR2 FYNNEI. This CDR3 has 13 residues. Trimming cost V 2 bases and J 5 bases, with 7 bases left between them. Full variable domain (remainder filled in from reference TRBV2 and TRBJ2-1): EPEVTQTPSHQVTQMGQEVILRCVPISNHLYFYWYRQILGQKVEFLVSFYNNEISEKSEIFDDQFSVERPDGSNFTLKIRSTKLEDSAMYFCASSESGNNEQFFGPGTRLTVL.

This clonotype was seen more than once but under ten times. The chain couples TRBV7-9 to TRBJ1-2; TRBD1 is a possible D gene (6 bases). V was trimmed by 5 bases and J by 0 bases, leaving 22 bases between them. CDR3 length: 18 residues. Germline V gene sequence: CDR1 SEHNR, CDR2 FQNEAQ (reference sequence). CDR3 bases: TGTGCCAGCAGCCGAGGGGGGCGGGACACAGGACCTAACTATGGCTACACCTTC. It is translated as CASSRGGRDTGPNYGYTF.

This clonotype was picked up a small number of times. The J gene is TRBJ2-7, the V gene TRBV3-1; 9 bases line up with TRBD1. Germline V gene sequence: CDR1 LGHDT, CDR2 YNNKEL (reference sequence). J was trimmed by 4 bases and V by 0 bases; bases with no gene match: 4. The CDR3 runs to 15 residues. CDR3 sequence reads: CASSQEGQGAYEQYF. CDR3 sequence (DNA): TGTGCCAGCAGCCAAGAGGGACAGGGTGCTTACGAGCAGTACTTC.

This clonotype was seen only a few times. The chain uses TRBV2 and TRBJ2-3; weak D call: TRBD1 (6 bases). V dropped 6 bases and J dropped 6 bases, with 13 bases sitting between them. The CDR3 has 13 residues. CDR1 is SNHLY and CDR2 is FYNNEI in the germline V gene. In DNA form, the CDR3 reads TGTGCCAGCAGCATCAACAGGGCGGATACGCAGTATTTT. This translates into CASSINRADTQYF.

This clonotype was recorded at least ten times. V and J are TRBV20-1 and TRBJ2-5; 8 bases are shared with TRBD1. The J segment lost 3 bases and the V segment lost 4 bases, leaving 4 bases of the junction unmatched. This CDR3 comprises 13 residues. Germline loops: CDR1 DFQATT, CDR2 SNEGSKA (reference sequence). The CDR3 protein is CSANDRGKETQYF. CDR3 coding DNA: TGCAGTGCTAACGACAGGGGCAAAGAGACCCAGTACTTC.

The chain links TRBV30 to TRBJ1-2, with a weak D call TRBD1 (5 bases). The CDR3 runs to 13 residues. Germline CDR1 and CDR2: GTSNPN and SVGIG (reference sequence). The V end lost 0 bases, the J end lost 4 bases, and 9 bases lay between the germline ends. As DNA, the CDR3 is TGTGCCTGGAGTGTACCGGGGGGCTATGGCTACACCTTC. The encoded protein is CAWSVPGGYGYTF.

There are a few counts of this clonotype. This rearrangement joins TRBV5-1 to TRBJ2-5, with D tentatively TRBD1 (6 bases). Per germline, CDR1 SGHRS and CDR2 YFSETQ. V lost 0 bases, J lost 5 bases, and 14 bases lay in between. This CDR3 spans 15 amino acids. The CDR3 sequence is CASSLGRGFLETQYF. In nucleotides, the CDR3 is TGCGCCAGCAGCTTGGGTAGGGGGTTTTTGGAGACCCAGTACTTC.

This clonotype appeared many times. CDR3 loop: CASTRLAGDYNEQFF. The CDR3 DNA is TGTGCCAGCACCAGACTAGCGGGAGACTACAATGAGCAGTTCTTC. The chain uses TRBV2 and TRBJ2-1; TRBD2 agrees at 12 bases. CDR1 and CDR2 (germline): SNHLY, FYNNEI. The CDR3 length is 15 residues. V dropped 7 bases and J dropped 3; count of bases not matched to a gene: 4.

This clonotype was seen repeatedly, ten times or more. The CDR3 loop is CASSLMVGDRAGQPQHF. DNA of the CDR3: TGTGCCAGCAGTTTAATGGTGGGCGACAGGGCCGGTCAGCCCCAGCATTTT. V gene TRBV12-3 or TRBV12-4 combines with J gene TRBJ1-5; 7 bases line up with TRBD1. V lost 2 bases and J lost 6; bases outside the gene matches: 13. The CDR3 is 17 residues long.

The V call is TRBV7-9, the J call TRBJ2-5; D not resolved. The V gene's germline CDR1 is SEHNR and CDR2 FQNEAQ (reference sequence). The CDR3 is 14 amino acids. The germline V and J ends were trimmed by 2 bases and 5 bases, with 12 bases remaining between them. The CDR3 DNA follows: TGTGCCAGCAGCTTACAGGCCCTCGGGGAGACCCAGTACTTC. This sequence encodes CASSLQALGETQYF.

The CDR3: CAWSGGTSWGEQYF. In nucleotides, the CDR3 is TGTGCCTGGAGTGGGGGGACTAGTTGGGGCGAGCAGTACTTC. The chain employs TRBV30 and TRBJ2-7; 8 positions match TRBD2. V lost 1 base, J lost 6 bases, and 8 bases stayed unmatched. Germline V CDR1 and CDR2: GTSNPN, SVGIG (reference sequence). The CDR3 is 14 residues long.

This chain connects TRBV28 to TRBJ2-7, with 7 nucleotides matching TRBD1. V shed 5 bases and J 10 bases; nucleotides not matched to a gene: 23. This CDR3 contains 17 residues. Looked up from germline, CDR1 is MDHEN and CDR2 is SYDVKM. Written as DNA, the CDR3 is TGTGCCAGCAGTCCAATCCAGACAGGGCCCGACCTACGGAGACAGTACTTC. Translated, it gives CASSPIQTGPDLRRQYF.

Many counts were recorded for this clonotype. J is TRBJ1-4 and V is TRBV12-3 or TRBV12-4, with D hard to call. The CDR3 runs 13 residues. V shed 6 bases and J shed 4 bases, with 9 bases lying between them. CDR3 coding DNA: TGTGCCAGCAGACGTGACATTAATGAAAAACTGTTTTTT. As protein: CASRRDINEKLFF.

The J gene is TRBJ2-1, the V gene TRBV28; tentatively, D is TRBD2 (6 bases). The length of the CDR3 is 15 residues. The germline gives CDR1 MDHEN, CDR2 SYDVKM. Trimming left V 3 bases short and J 2 bases short, with 11 bases between. This CDR3 reads CASSLGGGTYNEQFF. In nucleotides, the CDR3 is TGTGCCAGCAGTTTGGGAGGAGGAACCTACAATGAGCAGTTCTTC.

The V and J genes are TRBV20-1 and TRBJ2-7; D call uncertain. V lost 3 bases, J lost 12 bases, and 15 bases lay in between. Germline V gives CDR1 DFQATT, CDR2 SNEGSKA (reference sequence). This CDR3 has 11 residues. The CDR3 region has the DNA TGCAGTGCTAGGGAAGGACCAACCTGGTACTTC. Protein sequence: CSAREGPTWYF.

The chain links TRBV12-3 or TRBV12-4 to TRBJ2-2; 7 bases are a match to TRBD2. CDR3 length equals 16 residues. V lost 7 bases to trimming and J lost 4 bases; unmatched junction nucleotides: 12. CDR3 DNA: TGTGCCAGCACCCCAAACGGGGGAGGGATCACCGGGGAGCTGTTTTTT. This sequence encodes CASTPNGGGITGELFF.

The chain couples TRBV3-1 to TRBJ2-5; TRBD2 agrees at 8 bases. The CDR3 extends over 18 amino acids. Losses at the gene ends were 4 bases for V and 5 bases for J; bases not matched to a gene: 18. CDR1 and CDR2 from the germline V gene are LGHDT and YNNKEL (reference sequence). The CDR3 protein is CASSPGSREGRGSETQYF. In nucleotides, the CDR3 is TGTGCCAGCAGCCCGGGATCACGGGAGGGCCGGGGCTCTGAGACCCAGTACTTC.

The table lists this clonotype with many counts. The chain couples TRBV12-3 or TRBV12-4 to TRBJ1-4, with TRBD1 matching 11 bases. This CDR3 contains 17 residues. V shed 7 bases, J shed 7 bases, and the junction held 14 bases outside the gene matches. The CDR3 here is CASTQDRGRRGGEKLFF. DNA for the CDR3: TGTGCCAGCACCCAGGACAGGGGGCGCCGGGGAGGTGAAAAACTGTTTTTT.

This clonotype occurred many times. The V and J genes are TRBV6-1 and TRBJ1-5; TRBD1 aligns across 8 bases. CDR3 length: 15 residues. V lost 6 bases, J lost 6 bases, and 10 bases stayed unmatched. The germline CDR1 and CDR2 sequences are MNHNS and SASEGT. CDR3 sequence: CASSSDRVWGQPQHF. The CDR3 DNA follows: TGTGCCAGCAGCTCGGACAGGGTTTGGGGTCAGCCCCAGCATTTT.

In this sample, this clonotype turned up many times. The DNA for the CDR3 is TGTGCCAGCTCACAAGGACGGACGGAGAGCTACACCTTC. This sequence encodes CASSQGRTESYTF. V is TRBV18 and J is TRBJ1-2, with no clear D. The V gene's germline CDR1 is KGHSH and CDR2 LQKENI. Trimming left V 4 bases short and J 9 bases short, with 15 bases between. The CDR3 is 13 residues long.

This clonotype was observed a few times. The V gene is TRBV4-1, the J gene TRBJ2-7; no definite D call. Trimming left V 1 base short and J 4 bases short, with 8 bases between. The CDR3 has 13 residues. In germline, CDR1 is MGHRA, CDR2 YSYEKL. CDR3 DNA sequence: TGCGCCAGCAGCCAAGGTCTGGGGTACGAGCAGTACTTC. It specifies CASSQGLGYEQYF.

The chain joins TRBV20-1 to TRBJ1-2, with D possibly being TRBD1 (5 bases). Germline CDR1 and CDR2: DFQATT and SNEGSKA (reference sequence). The V gene lost 6 bases and the J gene lost 5 bases, with 13 bases spanning the gap. The CDR3 spans 12 residues. The CDR3 DNA reads TGCAGTGCAACAACAGGCGGATATGGCTACACCTTC. Translated, it gives CSATTGGYGYTF.